This TCR beta chain was sequenced during a study of CD8 T cells in ankylosing spondylitis. Study conclusions and caveats: What seemed typical of ankylosing spondylitis blood was a TCR beta motif built from under 10 highly homologous variants.

Using its own MiXCR run on the 5' RACE reads, TCRdb lists one record per CDR3 protein. The data show approximately 300,000 distinct CDR3 sequences, around 20% seen once. This CDR3 is 16 amino acids long. Germline V CDR1 and CDR2: MNHEY, SVGAGI. The ends were cut back, 2 bases at V and 0 bases at J, with 10 bases in the middle. This clonotype showed up just a few times. Antigen specificity is unknown. The chain uses TRBV6-5 and TRBJ1-4; no clear D gene. This TCR derives from a male donor with ankylosing spondylitis or in good health (not recorded which). Specimen: blood, either unsorted or a sorted T cell fraction (not recorded which). The CDR3 here is CASSYARPATNEKLFF. The CDR3 bases are TGTGCCAGCAGTTACGCCCGTCCTGCAACTAATGAAAAACTGTTTTTT.